The 12 T cell receptor beta chains below all came from one sample that was sequenced in a study of T-cell memory formation after mild COVID-19. One entry per CDR3 protein results from TCRdb running MiXCR on the 5' RACE reads. This table has over 14,000 distinct CDR3 sequences, around 20% appearing once. Specimen: PBMCs or a T cell subset sorted from them (not recorded which). These receptors all come from an adult woman who had mild COVID-19 (a few samples of this study predate the infection). Cell type and time point are not known.

This clonotype was counted at least ten times. The chain combines TRBV6-1 with TRBJ1-5; D uncertain. V dropped 10 bases and J dropped 8 bases, with 24 bases sitting between them. This CDR3 region has 15 residues. Germline assignment: CDR1 MNHNS and CDR2 SASEGT. For the CDR3, the DNA is TGTGCCACCGTAGCCCAGCTTACTAGGACGGAGCCCCAGCATTTT. Translated, it gives CATVAQLTRTEPQHF.

This clonotype has ten or more counts. This rearrangement joins TRBV9 to TRBJ2-3, with D possibly being TRBD2 (6 bases). This CDR3 is 15 amino acids long. The ends were cut back, 1 base at V and 6 bases at J, with 15 bases in the middle. Germline CDR1 reads SGDLS; CDR2 reads YYNGEE. The DNA for the CDR3 is TGTGCCAGCAGCGTAAGTTGGGGGGATCTGGATACGCAGTATTTT. It specifies CASSVSWGDLDTQYF.

This clonotype was seen ten or more times. The chain carries TRBV3-1 and TRBJ2-1, with D possibly being TRBD1 or TRBD2 (5 bases each). This CDR3 has 17 amino acids. CDR1 and CDR2 from the germline V gene are LGHDT and YNNKEL (reference sequence). The V end was cut by 4 bases, the J end by 1 base, with 17 bases between. This CDR3 is CASSLGSGTGSYNEQFF. The CDR3 DNA sequence: TGTGCCAGCAGCCTAGGGTCCGGGACGGGGTCCTACAATGAGCAGTTCTTC.

This clonotype was observed at least ten times. The J gene is TRBJ2-5, the V gene TRBV24-1; D tentatively fits TRBD1 or TRBD2 (5 bases each). Germline CDR1 reads KGHDR; CDR2 reads SFDVKD. This CDR3 has 14 residues. Trimming shortened V by 4 bases and J by 2 bases, and 10 bases separated the two germline ends. CDR3 bases: TGTGCCACCAGTGAGTGGGGACGGCAAGAGACCCAGTACTTC. Translating gives CATSEWGRQETQYF.

This clonotype was detected many times. The chain combines TRBV3-1 with TRBJ2-2; TRBD2 might be the D (6 bases). Trimming shortened V by 10 bases and J by 3 bases, and 12 bases separated the two germline ends. CDR1 LGHDT and CDR2 YNNKEL come from the germline V gene (reference sequence). CDR3 size: 13 residues. CDR3 nucleotide sequence: TGTGCCACCGCCCGGGACTACACCGGGGAGCTGTTTTTT. Translation: CATARDYTGELFF. The whole variable domain, filled in from reference TRBV3-1 and TRBJ2-2, reads DTAVSQTPKYLVTQMGNDKSIKCEQNLGHDTMYWYKQDSKKFLKIMFSYNNKELIINETVPNRFSPKSPDKAHLNLHINSLELGDSAVYFCATARDYTGELFFGEGSRLTVL.

This clonotype was observed many times. This rearrangement joins TRBV5-1 to TRBJ2-1; possibly TRBD1 for D (7 bases). Trimming stripped 0 bases from V and 7 bases from J, with 17 bases between. The CDR3 contains 16 residues. Germline CDR1 is SGHRS and CDR2 is YFSETQ. This CDR3 reads CASSLAARGVGNEQFF. Written as DNA, the CDR3 is TGCGCCAGCAGCTTGGCAGCCAGGGGGGTTGGGAATGAGCAGTTCTTC. Looking up the rest from reference TRBV5-1 and TRBJ2-1 gives the full variable domain: KAGVTQTPRYLIKTRGQQVTLSCSPISGHRSVSWYQQTPGQGLQFLFEYFSETQRNKGNFPGRFSGRQFSNSRSEMNVSTLELGDSALYLCASSLAARGVGNEQFFGPGTRLTVL.

This clonotype occurred many times. The genes are TRBV24-1 and TRBJ1-2, with D perhaps TRBD1 (6 bases). V shed 2 bases and J shed 2 bases, with 8 bases lying between them. Germline CDR1 KGHDR, CDR2 SFDVKD. The CDR3 contains 14 residues. The CDR3 sequence: CATSDSTGNYGYTF. CDR3 DNA sequence: TGTGCCACCAGTGATTCCACAGGGAACTATGGCTACACCTTC.

This clonotype has ten or more counts. The rearrangement joins TRBV6-5 to TRBJ2-7; the D is unclear. The V gene's germline CDR1 is MNHEY and CDR2 SVGAGI. The ends were cut back, 2 bases at V and 2 bases at J, with 7 bases in the middle. This CDR3 contains 13 residues. CDR3 coding DNA: TGTGCCAGCAGTTACCTGCGTACCTACGAGCAGTACTTC. It yields the protein CASSYLRTYEQYF.

This rearrangement joins TRBV10-3 to TRBJ2-2; unclear D gene. Germline V lookup: CDR1 ENHRY, CDR2 SYGVKD. V lost 0 bases and J lost 6, with 11 bases in between. The CDR3 is 15 residues long. The CDR3 sequence: CAISESSWGAGELFF. As DNA, the CDR3 is TGTGCCATCAGTGAGTCGTCTTGGGGTGCCGGGGAGCTGTTTTTT.

This clonotype was seen many times. The gene calls are TRBV12-3 or TRBV12-4 and TRBJ1-3; 9 positions agree with TRBD1. Trimming cost V 6 bases and J 1 base; bases outside gene matches: 10. The CDR3 spans 17 residues. The CDR3 DNA reads TGTGCCAGCAGCCGAACAGGGGGCTATAAGTCTGGAAACACCATATATTTT. Protein product: CASSRTGGYKSGNTIYF.

This clonotype has a count of ten or more. The CDR3 DNA reads as TGTGCCAGCAGCCTGGGGGACTCCAGCTCCTACAATGAGCAGTTCTTC. It translates to CASSLGDSSSYNEQFF. The chain has TRBV7-6 and TRBJ2-1; D perhaps matches TRBD2 (6 bases). Per germline, CDR1 SGHVS and CDR2 FNYEAQ. Trimming took 5 bases from V and 0 from J, leaving 14 bases between them. This CDR3 has 16 residues.

This clonotype was observed at least ten times. The V call is TRBV12-3 or TRBV12-4, the J call TRBJ1-1, with a tentative D call TRBD1 (6 bases). The ends were cut back, 3 bases at V and 13 bases at J, with 12 bases in the middle. The CDR3 consists of 11 residues. The CDR3, as DNA: TGTGCCAGCAGTTTGGGGGCCGCGGGTTTCTTT. It specifies CASSLGAAGFF.